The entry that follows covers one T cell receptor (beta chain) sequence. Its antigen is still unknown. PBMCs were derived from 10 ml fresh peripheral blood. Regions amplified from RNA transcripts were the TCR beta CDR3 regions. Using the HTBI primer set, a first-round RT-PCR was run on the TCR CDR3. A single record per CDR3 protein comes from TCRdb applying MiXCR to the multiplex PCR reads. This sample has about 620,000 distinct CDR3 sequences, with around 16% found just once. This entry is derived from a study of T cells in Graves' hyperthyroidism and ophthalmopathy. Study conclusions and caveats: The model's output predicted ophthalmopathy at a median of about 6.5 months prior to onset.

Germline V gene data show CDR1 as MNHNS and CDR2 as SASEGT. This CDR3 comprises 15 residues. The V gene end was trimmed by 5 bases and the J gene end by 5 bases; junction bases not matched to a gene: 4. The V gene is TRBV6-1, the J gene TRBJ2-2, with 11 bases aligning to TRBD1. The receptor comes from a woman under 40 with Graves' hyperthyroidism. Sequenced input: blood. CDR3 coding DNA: TGTGCCAGCAGTACCGGGACAGGGGGGACCGGGGAGCTGTTTTTT. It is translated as CASSTGTGGTGELFF.